The 5 T cell receptor beta chains below come from one sample, sequenced in a study of cytomegalovirus exposure and HLA in healthy donors. With 60 Vbeta and 13 Jbeta primers, the PCR was carried out. Some clones are missing from TCRdb's copy, which holds only in-frame ones; the method was immunoSEQ multiplex PCR. Of about 130,000 clones in the sample, over 70% were seen once. The sample consisted of PBMCs. These receptors were taken from a man between 25 and 39 years old in good health and CMV-seronegative.

This clone was observed once. The chain has TRBV11-2 and TRBJ1-4; weak D call: TRBD1 (6 bases). Germline V gives CDR1 SGHAT, CDR2 FQNNGV. V lost 4 bases and J 7 bases, leaving 13 bases between the germline ends. The CDR3 sequence is 14 residues long. This CDR3 reads CASSSQGSGEKLFF. The CDR3 DNA sequence: TGTGCCAGCAGCTCACAGGGTTCGGGTGAAAAACTGTTTTTT.

This clone has just a few counts. J is TRBJ1-4 and V is TRBV11-2; D may be TRBD1 (5 bases). This CDR3 comprises 13 residues. Germline-derived CDR1 and CDR2 are SGHAT and FQNNGV. V was trimmed by 2 bases and J by 8 bases, leaving 9 bases between them. CDR3 coding DNA: TGTGCCAGCAGCTTATGGAGGGGCGAAAAACTGTTTTTT. Its protein is CASSLWRGEKLFF.

This chain uses TRBV10-3 with TRBJ2-5; D is undetermined. V was cut by 3 bases and J by 5 bases, with 10 bases left in between. The germline V gene has CDR1 ENHRY and CDR2 SYGVKD. The CDR3 extends over 13 amino acids. The CDR3 loop reads CAISDSGLETQYF. CDR3 nucleotide sequence: TGTGCCATCAGTGACTCGGGTCTGGAGACCCAGTACTTC.

The rearrangement uses TRBV5-1 and TRBJ2-7, with TRBD1 matching over 9 bases. The CDR3 consists of 14 residues. The V gene's germline CDR1 is SGHRS and CDR2 YFSETQ. Unmatched junction bases numbered 4, after V lost 3 bases and J lost 3 bases. CDR3 bases: TGCGCCAGCAGCTGGACAGGGGACATCTACGAGCAGTACTTC. Protein product: CASSWTGDIYEQYF.

V is TRBV20-1 and J is TRBJ2-1, with D possibly matching TRBD2 (5 bases). Germline CDR1 and CDR2: DFQATT and SNEGSKA (reference sequence). Trimming pared 6 bases from V and 10 bases from J, leaving 13 bases between. This CDR3 is built from 11 residues. The CDR3 reads CSARGLREQFF. The DNA for the CDR3 is TGCAGTGCCCGGGGATTACGAGAGCAGTTCTTC.